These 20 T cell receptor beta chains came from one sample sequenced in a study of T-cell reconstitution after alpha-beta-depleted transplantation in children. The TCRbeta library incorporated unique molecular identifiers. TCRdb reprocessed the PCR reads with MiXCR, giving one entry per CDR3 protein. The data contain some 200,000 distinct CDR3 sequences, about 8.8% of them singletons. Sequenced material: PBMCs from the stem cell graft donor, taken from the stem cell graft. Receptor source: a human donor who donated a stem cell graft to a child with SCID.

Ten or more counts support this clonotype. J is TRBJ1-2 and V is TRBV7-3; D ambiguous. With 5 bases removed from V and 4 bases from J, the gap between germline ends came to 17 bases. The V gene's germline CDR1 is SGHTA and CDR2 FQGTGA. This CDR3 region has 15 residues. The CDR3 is CASSPRSGSGYGYTF. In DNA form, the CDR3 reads TGTGCCAGCAGCCCTCGGTCCGGCAGTGGCTATGGCTACACCTTC. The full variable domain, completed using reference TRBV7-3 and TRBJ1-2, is GAGVSQTPSNKVTEKGKYVELRCDPISGHTALYWYRQSLGQGPEFLIYFQGTGAADDSGLPNDRFFAVRPEGSVSTLKIQRTERGDSAVYLCASSPRSGSGYGYTFGSGTRLTVV.

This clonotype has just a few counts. The CDR3 is CASSLARREYQPQHF. CDR3 nucleotide sequence: TGTGCCAGCAGCTTAGCGAGGAGGGAGTATCAGCCCCAGCATTTT. The V and J genes are TRBV7-8 and TRBJ1-5, with D unclear. V was cut by 0 bases and J by 5 bases, with 11 bases left in between. The germline CDR1 and CDR2 sequences are SGHVS and FQNEAQ. The CDR3 spans 15 residues.

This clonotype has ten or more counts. The CDR3 DNA is TGTGCCAGCAGTTTTGGACAGGGAGGAGGAAATGAGCAGTTCTTC. Amino acids: CASSFGQGGGNEQFF. V gene TRBV11-1 combines with J gene TRBJ2-1; 8 bases map to TRBD1. The germline V gene encodes CDR1 SGHAT and CDR2 FQDESV (reference sequence). Germline trimming cut 6 bases from V and 7 bases from J; bases unmatched to any gene: 11. The CDR3 runs 15 residues.

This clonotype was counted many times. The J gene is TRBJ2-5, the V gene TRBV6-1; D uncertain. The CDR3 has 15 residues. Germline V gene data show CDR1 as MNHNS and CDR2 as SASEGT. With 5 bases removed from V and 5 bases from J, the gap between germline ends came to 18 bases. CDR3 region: CASSRTEIVEETQYF. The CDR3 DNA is TGTGCCAGCAGTCGCACAGAGATTGTAGAGGAGACCCAGTACTTC.

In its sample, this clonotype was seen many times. The CDR3 DNA sequence: TGTGCCAGCAGCTGGGGGTGGCAAAACACTGAAGCTTTCTTT. Protein: CASSWGWQNTEAFF. V gene TRBV5-5 combines with J gene TRBJ1-1, with a tentative D call TRBD1 (5 bases). Trimming took off 3 bases at V and 2 bases at J, with 11 bases between the two ends. The CDR3 sequence is 14 residues long. CDR1 is SGHKS and CDR2 is YYEKEE in the germline V gene (reference sequence).

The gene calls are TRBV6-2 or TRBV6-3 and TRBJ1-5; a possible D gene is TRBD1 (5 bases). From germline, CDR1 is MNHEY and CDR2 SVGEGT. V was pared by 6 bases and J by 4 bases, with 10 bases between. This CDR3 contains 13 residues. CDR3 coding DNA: TGTGCCAGCAGCCCGACAGAAAATCAGCCCCAGCATTTT. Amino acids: CASSPTENQPQHF.

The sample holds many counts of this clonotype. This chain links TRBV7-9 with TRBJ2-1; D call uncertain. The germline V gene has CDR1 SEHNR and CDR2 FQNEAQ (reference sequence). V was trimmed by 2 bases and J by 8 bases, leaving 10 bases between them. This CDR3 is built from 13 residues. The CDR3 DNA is TGTGCCAGCAGCTTATCGGACCTCTATGAGCAGTTCTTC. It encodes CASSLSDLYEQFF.

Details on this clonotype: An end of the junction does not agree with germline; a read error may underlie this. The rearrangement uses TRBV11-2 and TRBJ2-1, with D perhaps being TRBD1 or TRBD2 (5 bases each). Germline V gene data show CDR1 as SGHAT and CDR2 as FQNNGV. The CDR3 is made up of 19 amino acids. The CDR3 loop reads CASIPRYSGSGSFYNEQFF. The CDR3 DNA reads TGTGCTAGCATCCCTAGATATTCGGGCTCAGGGAGTTTCTACAATGAGCAGTTCTTC.

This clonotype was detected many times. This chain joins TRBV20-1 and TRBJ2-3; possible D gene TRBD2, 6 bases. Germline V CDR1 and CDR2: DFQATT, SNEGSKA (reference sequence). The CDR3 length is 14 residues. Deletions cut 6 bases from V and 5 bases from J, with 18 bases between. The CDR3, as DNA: TGCAGTGCCCTCGACTATCAGGGAGGAGATACGCAGTATTTT. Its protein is CSALDYQGGDTQYF.

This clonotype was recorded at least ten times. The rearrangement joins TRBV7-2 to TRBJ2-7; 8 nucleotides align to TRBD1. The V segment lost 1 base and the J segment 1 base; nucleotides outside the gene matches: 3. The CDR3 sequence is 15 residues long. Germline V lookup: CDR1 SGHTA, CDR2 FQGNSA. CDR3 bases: TGTGCCAGCAGCTTAGTTACAGGGGGTTCCTACGAGCAGTACTTC. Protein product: CASSLVTGGSYEQYF.

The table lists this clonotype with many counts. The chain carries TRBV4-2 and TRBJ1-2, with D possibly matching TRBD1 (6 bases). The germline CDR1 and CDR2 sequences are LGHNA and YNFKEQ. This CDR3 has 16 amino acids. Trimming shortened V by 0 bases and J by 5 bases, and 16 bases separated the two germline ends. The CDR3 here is CASSQDPGPGEYGYTF. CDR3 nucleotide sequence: TGTGCCAGCAGCCAAGATCCCGGCCCAGGGGAATATGGCTACACCTTC.

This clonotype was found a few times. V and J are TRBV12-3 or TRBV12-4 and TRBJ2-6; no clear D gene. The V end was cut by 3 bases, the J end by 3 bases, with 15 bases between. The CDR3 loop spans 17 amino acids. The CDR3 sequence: CASSLPGLGDGANVLTF. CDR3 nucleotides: TGTGCCAGCAGTTTGCCCGGCCTTGGTGATGGGGCCAACGTCCTGACTTTC.

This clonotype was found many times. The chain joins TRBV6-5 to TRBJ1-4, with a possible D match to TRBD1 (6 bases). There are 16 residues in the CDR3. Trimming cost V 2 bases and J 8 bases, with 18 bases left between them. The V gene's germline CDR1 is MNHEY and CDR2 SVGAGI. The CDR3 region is CASSYGPQGRGEKLFF. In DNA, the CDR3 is TGTGCCAGCAGTTACGGTCCGCAGGGGAGAGGGGAAAAACTGTTTTTT.

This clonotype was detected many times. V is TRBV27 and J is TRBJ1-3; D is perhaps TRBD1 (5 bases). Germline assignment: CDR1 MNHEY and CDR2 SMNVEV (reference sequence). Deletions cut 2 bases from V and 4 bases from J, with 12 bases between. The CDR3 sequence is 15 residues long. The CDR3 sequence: CASSLRQGLGNTIYF. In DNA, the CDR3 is TGTGCCAGCAGTTTAAGGCAGGGTCTCGGAAACACCATATATTTT.

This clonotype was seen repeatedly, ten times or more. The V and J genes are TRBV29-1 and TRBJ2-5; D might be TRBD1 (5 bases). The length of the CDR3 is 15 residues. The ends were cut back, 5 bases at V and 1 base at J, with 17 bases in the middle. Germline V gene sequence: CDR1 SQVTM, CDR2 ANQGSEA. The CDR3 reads CSVQGVRASQETQYF. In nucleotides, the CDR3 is TGCAGCGTTCAAGGGGTCAGGGCGTCCCAAGAGACCCAGTACTTC.

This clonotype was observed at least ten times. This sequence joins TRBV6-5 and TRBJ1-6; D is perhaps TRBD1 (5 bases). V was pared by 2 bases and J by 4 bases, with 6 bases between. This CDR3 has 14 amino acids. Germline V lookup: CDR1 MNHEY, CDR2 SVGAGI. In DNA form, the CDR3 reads TGTGCCAGCAGTTACGGGGGTTATAATTCACCCCTCCACTTT. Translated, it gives CASSYGGYNSPLHF.

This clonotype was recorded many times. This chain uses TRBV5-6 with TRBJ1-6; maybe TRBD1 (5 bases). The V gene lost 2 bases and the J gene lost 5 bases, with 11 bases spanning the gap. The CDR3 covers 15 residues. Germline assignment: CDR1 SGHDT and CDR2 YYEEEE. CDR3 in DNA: TGTGCCAGCAGCTTTAAGGGGTCTAATAATTCACCCCTCCACTTT. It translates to CASSFKGSNNSPLHF. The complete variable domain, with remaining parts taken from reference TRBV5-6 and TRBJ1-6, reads DAGVTQSPTHLIKTRGQQVTLRCSPKSGHDTVSWYQQALGQGPQFIFQYYEEEERQRGNFPDRFSGHQFPNYSSELNVNALLLGDSALYLCASSFKGSNNSPLHFGNGTRLTVT.

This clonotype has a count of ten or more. The CDR3 region is CASSPHRESSNQPQHF. The CDR3, as DNA: TGTGCCAGCAGCCCCCACAGGGAGTCTAGCAATCAGCCCCAGCATTTT. The J gene is TRBJ1-5, the V gene TRBV7-6; the D gene is possibly TRBD1 (6 bases). The germline CDR1 and CDR2 sequences are SGHVS and FNYEAQ. V was pared by 5 bases and J by 0 bases, with 14 bases between. CDR3 length: 16 amino acids.

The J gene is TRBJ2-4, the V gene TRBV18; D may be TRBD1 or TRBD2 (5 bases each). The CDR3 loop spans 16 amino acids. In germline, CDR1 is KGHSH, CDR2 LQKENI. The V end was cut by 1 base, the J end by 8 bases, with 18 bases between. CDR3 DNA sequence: TGTGCCAGCTCACCACTTCGGGGCCTCCTGGAGGACATTCAGTACTTC. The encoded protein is CASSPLRGLLEDIQYF.

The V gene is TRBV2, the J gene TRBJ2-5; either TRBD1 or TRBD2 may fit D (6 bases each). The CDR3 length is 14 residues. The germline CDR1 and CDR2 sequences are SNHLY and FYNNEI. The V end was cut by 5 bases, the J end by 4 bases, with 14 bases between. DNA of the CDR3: TGTGCCAGCAGTTTCAGGGGAGGTAGAGAGACCCAGTACTTC. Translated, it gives CASSFRGGRETQYF.